This entry lists 27 T cell receptor beta chains sequenced from one sample in a study of human T cells and chemical hapten exposure. TCRdb re-derived calls from the RACE reads in MiXCR, one entry per CDR3 protein. The sample has a few hundred thousand distinct CDR3 sequences; about 6.9% are singletons. Time point indicated: patch test 2, 6 weeks after DPC sensitization. The treatment here: therapeutic diphenylcyclopropenone sensitization with weekly scalp DPC. The source was whole blood, collected in connection with sensitization to the hapten diphenylcyclopropenone (DPC). These receptors came from a woman younger than 30 with alopecia areata. Some clones in this sample may be carry-over from other donors' samples.

This clonotype was picked up many times. The rearrangement links TRBV19 to TRBJ1-5; perhaps TRBD1 as D (5 bases). Trimming shortened V by 5 bases and J by 6 bases, and 14 bases separated the two germline ends. The CDR3 is 14 residues long. The germline CDR1 and CDR2 sequences are LNHDA and SQIVND (reference sequence). CDR3 in DNA: TGTGCCAGTAGTTCCCCAGGGAAGCGTCAGCCCCAGCATTTT. This codes for CASSSPGKRQPQHF.

The rearrangement uses TRBV7-2 and TRBJ1-5, with a possible D match to TRBD1 (6 bases). V gave up 5 bases and J gave up 6 bases, with 17 bases separating them. The CDR3 totals 15 residues. Germline loops: CDR1 SGHTA, CDR2 FQGNSA. The CDR3 bases are TGTGCCAGCAGCCCTGGCGGGGGGCCGATTCAGCCCCAGCATTTT. It is translated as CASSPGGGPIQPQHF.

This clonotype was counted at least ten times. The rearrangement joins TRBV4-2 to TRBJ2-5, with 11 positions matching TRBD2. V lost 4 bases to trimming and J lost 0 bases; unmatched junction nucleotides: 7. The CDR3 runs 17 residues. Germline V gene sequence: CDR1 LGHNA, CDR2 YNFKEQ. CDR3 nucleotide sequence: TGTGCCAGCAGCCCCTCTCCGACTAGCGGGGACCAAGAGACCCAGTACTTC. It yields the protein CASSPSPTSGDQETQYF.

This clonotype was counted between two and nine times. The DNA for the CDR3 is TGTGCCAGCAGTTACCGTGGACAGGGTCCCAATGAGCAGTTCTTC. It yields the protein CASSYRGQGPNEQFF. The J gene is TRBJ2-1, the V gene TRBV6-2 or TRBV6-3; 8 bases line up with TRBD1. In germline, CDR1 is MNHEY, CDR2 SVGEGT. CDR3 length equals 15 residues. Unmatched junction bases numbered 6, after V lost 2 bases and J lost 6 bases.

This clonotype was recorded many times. The CDR3 coding sequence is TGTGCCAGCAGCTTCCTAGGGGTCAGCTCTAACAATGAGCAGTTCTTC. Residues: CASSFLGVSSNNEQFF. The chain links TRBV12-3 or TRBV12-4 to TRBJ2-1, with a possible D match to TRBD1 (5 bases). This CDR3 contains 16 residues. V gave up 6 bases and J gave up 5 bases, with 20 bases separating them.

This clonotype has more than one count but fewer than ten. V usage is TRBV7-9 and J usage is TRBJ1-5, with 7 bases aligning to TRBD1. In germline, CDR1 is SEHNR, CDR2 FQNEAQ (reference sequence). CDR3 length: 17 amino acids. V dropped 1 base and J dropped 4; count of bases not matched to a gene: 10. The DNA of the CDR3 is TGTGCCAGCAGCTTAGTACCCTCGGCAGGGGGAAATCAGCCCCAGCATTTT. It yields the protein CASSLVPSAGGNQPQHF. The whole variable domain, remainder taken from reference TRBV7-9 and TRBJ1-5, is DTGVSQNPRHKITKRGQNVTFRCDPISEHNRLYWYRQTLGQGPEFLTYFQNEAQLEKSRLLSDRFSAERPKGSFSTLEIQRTEQGDSAMYLCASSLVPSAGGNQPQHFGDGTRLSIL.

The chain joins TRBV18 to TRBJ1-1; maybe TRBD1 (6 bases). Germline values: CDR1 KGHSH, CDR2 LQKENI. With 2 bases removed from V and 0 bases from J, the gap between germline ends came to 10 bases. The CDR3 runs to 15 residues. The CDR3 DNA sequence: TGTGCCAGCTCACCAGTTGGGGACATGAACACTGAAGCTTTCTTT. This codes for CASSPVGDMNTEAFF.

This clonotype was counted a few times. The V call is TRBV20-1, the J call TRBJ2-5; TRBD2 matches 7 bases. The V segment lost 0 bases and the J segment 5 bases; nucleotides outside the gene matches: 12. The CDR3 consists of 16 residues. Germline CDR1 DFQATT, CDR2 SNEGSKA (reference sequence). The CDR3 here is CSARDESGRALETQYF. The CDR3 coding sequence is TGCAGTGCTAGAGATGAATCTGGGAGGGCCCTCGAGACCCAGTACTTC.

There are a few counts of this clonotype. CDR3 loop: CASSLILTGTSGGYEQFF. The CDR3, as DNA: TGTGCCAGCAGCTTGATTTTGACCGGGACTAGCGGGGGGTATGAGCAGTTCTTC. V usage is TRBV5-5 and J usage is TRBJ2-1; 15 bases are a match to TRBD2. The ends lost 1 base at V and 8 bases at J; junction bases unmatched: 10. This CDR3 is built from 18 residues. CDR1 SGHKS and CDR2 YYEKEE come from the germline V gene (reference sequence).

This clonotype was seen ten or more times. The rearrangement links TRBV29-1 to TRBJ2-2, with D maybe TRBD1 (6 bases). Germline V gives CDR1 SQVTM, CDR2 ANQGSEA. The CDR3 extends over 14 amino acids. The V end lost 7 bases, the J end lost 2 bases, and 14 bases lay between the germline ends. This chain's CDR3 is CSALQGINTGELFF. The CDR3 nucleotides are TGCAGCGCCCTTCAGGGGATTAACACCGGGGAGCTGTTTTTT.

This clonotype was seen more than once but under ten times. The genes are TRBV10-3 and TRBJ2-2; 11 nucleotides align to TRBD2. This CDR3 is built from 15 residues. J gave up 5 bases and V 6 bases, and 5 bases lay outside the gene matches. The germline V gene has CDR1 ENHRY and CDR2 SYGVKD. CDR3 loop: CAISSLAGATGELFF. DNA of the CDR3: TGTGCCATCAGCTCACTAGCGGGGGCAACCGGGGAGCTGTTTTTT.

This clonotype was recorded a few times. This chain joins TRBV5-1 and TRBJ2-3; D unclear. The germline V gene has CDR1 SGHRS and CDR2 YFSETQ. The V and J ends lost 4 bases and 3 bases respectively, with 12 bases between them. This CDR3 region has 14 residues. CDR3 sequence: CASSMGSVTDTQYF. CDR3 in DNA: TGCGCCAGCAGCATGGGGTCGGTAACAGATACGCAGTATTTT. Full variable domain (rest looked up from reference TRBV5-1 and TRBJ2-3): KAGVTQTPRYLIKTRGQQVTLSCSPISGHRSVSWYQQTPGQGLQFLFEYFSETQRNKGNFPGRFSGRQFSNSRSEMNVSTLELGDSALYLCASSMGSVTDTQYFGPGTRLTVL.

The chain combines TRBV5-4 with TRBJ2-3; 10 bases agree with TRBD2. The CDR3 is 17 residues long. CDR1 is SGHNT and CDR2 is YYREEE in the germline V gene (reference sequence). The V segment lost 4 bases and the J segment 7 bases; nucleotides outside the gene matches: 15. The CDR3 DNA follows: TGTGCCAGCAGCCCCTCTGCCAGCGGGGGGGCCATGCATACGCAGTATTTT. As protein: CASSPSASGGAMHTQYF.

This clonotype was counted ten times or more. This rearrangement joins TRBV10-3 to TRBJ2-7; D not certain. With 6 bases removed from V and 1 base from J, the gap between germline ends came to 7 bases. CDR1 and CDR2 from the germline V gene are ENHRY and SYGVKD. The CDR3 covers 12 residues. CDR3 DNA: TGTGCCATCAGGAGAGGATCCTACGAGCAGTACTTC. Protein product: CAIRRGSYEQYF.

This clonotype was observed a handful of times. The gene calls are TRBV25-1 and TRBJ2-2; 7 nucleotides align to TRBD1. V lost 3 bases and J lost 0; bases outside the gene matches: 4. This CDR3 comprises 16 residues. CDR1 is MGHDK, CDR2 SYGVNS, per germline. This chain's CDR3 is CASSESRGSNTGELFF. In nucleotides, the CDR3 is TGTGCCAGCAGTGAGTCCAGGGGGTCGAACACCGGGGAGCTGTTTTTT.

This clonotype was counted ten times or more. The J gene is TRBJ1-2, the V gene TRBV5-4; D perhaps matches TRBD1 (6 bases). V lost 4 bases, J lost 6 bases, and 19 bases lay in between. The CDR3 runs to 15 residues. Germline assignment: CDR1 SGHNT and CDR2 YYREEE (reference sequence). CDR3 sequence: CASSRQMGAMNGYTF. The CDR3 DNA reads TGTGCCAGCAGCCGTCAAATGGGGGCAATGAATGGCTACACCTTC. The full variable domain, completed using reference TRBV5-4 and TRBJ1-2, is ETGVTQSPTHLIKTRGQQVTLRCSSQSGHNTVSWYQQALGQGPQFIFQYYREEENGRGNFPPRFSGLQFPNYSSELNVNALELDDSALYLCASSRQMGAMNGYTFGSGTRLTVV.

In its sample, this clonotype was seen many times. CDR3 region: CAISESQAGYGYTF. For the CDR3, the DNA is TGTGCCATCAGTGAGTCTCAGGCGGGGTATGGCTACACCTTC. This chain uses TRBV10-3 with TRBJ1-2; D uncertain. V was pared by 0 bases and J by 5 bases, with 10 bases between. CDR1 ENHRY and CDR2 SYGVKD come from the germline V gene. The CDR3 has 14 amino acids.

This clonotype was observed at least ten times. The genes are TRBV4-1 and TRBJ1-1, with D perhaps TRBD1 (5 bases). CDR3 length equals 17 residues. The V gene's germline CDR1 is MGHRA and CDR2 YSYEKL. Deletions cut 2 bases from V and 0 bases from J, with 16 bases between. CDR3 bases: TGCGCCAGCAGCCAAAGATTCACAGGTCGTATGAACACTGAAGCTTTCTTT. Its translation is CASSQRFTGRMNTEAFF.

This clonotype was counted only a few times. The chain combines TRBV15 with TRBJ2-1; no clear D. The CDR3 is 13 amino acids. V dropped 0 bases and J dropped 7 bases, with 7 bases sitting between them. Germline CDR1 and CDR2: LNHNV and YYDKDF (reference sequence). The CDR3: CATSRESGNEQFF. The CDR3 DNA reads as TGTGCCACCAGCAGAGAATCAGGAAATGAGCAGTTCTTC.

This clonotype was observed a handful of times. This chain uses TRBV6-5 with TRBJ1-6; TRBD1 agrees at 7 bases. The CDR3 is made up of 16 amino acids. V trimming: 4 bases; J trimming: 8 bases; junction bases outside the gene matches: 11. Germline CDR1 MNHEY, CDR2 SVGAGI. DNA of the CDR3: TGTGCCAGCAGTTTCCGGCCGACAGGGAAGGATTCACCCCTCCACTTT. Translating it yields CASSFRPTGKDSPLHF.

This chain joins TRBV28 and TRBJ1-2; D unclear. CDR3 length: 13 amino acids. Germline lookup yields CDR1 MDHEN and CDR2 SYDVKM. The V gene lost 2 bases and the J gene lost 4 bases, with 8 bases spanning the gap. CDR3 amino acids: CASSLTESYGYTF. The CDR3 region has the DNA TGTGCCAGCAGTTTAACAGAATCCTATGGCTACACCTTC.

The V call is TRBV10-3, the J call TRBJ2-5; D is undetermined. CDR1 and CDR2 (germline): ENHRY, SYGVKD. This CDR3 is built from 15 residues. Trimming cost V 5 bases and J 0 bases, with 13 bases left between them. In DNA, the CDR3 is TGTGCCATCAGTCGAGGACGTTTGTACCAAGAGACCCAGTACTTC. It encodes CAISRGRLYQETQYF.

The chain uses TRBV2 and TRBJ1-6; D remains ambiguous. Germline values: CDR1 SNHLY, CDR2 FYNNEI. This CDR3 comprises 13 residues. V lost 6 bases, J lost 6 bases, and 9 bases lay in between. The CDR3 region is CASSQAPNSPLHF. As DNA, the CDR3 is TGTGCCAGCAGCCAGGCCCCTAATTCACCCCTCCACTTT.

The V gene is TRBV20-1, the J gene TRBJ2-7; D is ambiguous. CDR3 size: 14 residues. Germline assignment: CDR1 DFQATT and CDR2 SNEGSKA (reference sequence). V gave up 1 base and J gave up 0 bases, with 10 bases separating them. CDR3 sequence: CSARAVGNSYEQYF. The DNA for the CDR3 is TGCAGTGCTAGAGCCGTCGGAAACTCCTACGAGCAGTACTTC.

Ten or more counts support this clonotype. The V and J genes are TRBV12-5 and TRBJ1-5, with D hard to call. V lost 2 bases, J lost 4 bases, and 15 bases lay in between. The CDR3 spans 16 residues. The germline V gene encodes CDR1 LGHNT and CDR2 FRNRAP. The CDR3 loop is CASGLYNNDKNQPQHF. For the CDR3, the DNA is TGTGCTAGTGGTTTGTACAACAACGACAAGAATCAGCCCCAGCATTTT.

This clonotype appeared many times. The chain carries TRBV6-5 and TRBJ1-2; D not certain. This CDR3 comprises 12 residues. Germline V gene data show CDR1 as MNHEY and CDR2 as SVGAGI. Trimming stripped 5 bases from V and 9 bases from J, with 13 bases between. The chain's CDR3 is CASSPDRESYTF. CDR3 DNA sequence: TGTGCCAGCAGTCCCGACCGAGAGAGCTACACCTTC.

The chain couples TRBV12-3 or TRBV12-4 to TRBJ1-2; TRBD1 matches 9 bases. The CDR3 is 16 amino acids. V shed 3 bases, J shed 0 bases, and the junction held 5 bases outside the gene matches. The CDR3 DNA is TGTGCCAGCAGTTTCACAGGGGGCAGAGCTAACTATGGCTACACCTTC. As protein: CASSFTGGRANYGYTF.